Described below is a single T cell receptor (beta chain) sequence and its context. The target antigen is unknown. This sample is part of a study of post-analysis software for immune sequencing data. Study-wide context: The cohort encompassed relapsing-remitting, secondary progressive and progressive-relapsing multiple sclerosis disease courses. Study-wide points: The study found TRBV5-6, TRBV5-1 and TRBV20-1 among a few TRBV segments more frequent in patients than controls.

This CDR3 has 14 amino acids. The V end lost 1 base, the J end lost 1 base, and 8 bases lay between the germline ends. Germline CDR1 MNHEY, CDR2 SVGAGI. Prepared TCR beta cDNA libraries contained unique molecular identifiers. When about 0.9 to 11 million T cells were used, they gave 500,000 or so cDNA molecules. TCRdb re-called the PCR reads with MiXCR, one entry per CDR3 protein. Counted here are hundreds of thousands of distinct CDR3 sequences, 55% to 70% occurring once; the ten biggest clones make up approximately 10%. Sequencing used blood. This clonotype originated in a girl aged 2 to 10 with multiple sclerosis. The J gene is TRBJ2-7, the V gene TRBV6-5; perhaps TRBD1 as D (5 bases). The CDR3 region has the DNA TGTGCCAGCAGTTACTTGGCAGGGTCCTACGAGCAGTACTTC. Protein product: CASSYLAGSYEQYF.